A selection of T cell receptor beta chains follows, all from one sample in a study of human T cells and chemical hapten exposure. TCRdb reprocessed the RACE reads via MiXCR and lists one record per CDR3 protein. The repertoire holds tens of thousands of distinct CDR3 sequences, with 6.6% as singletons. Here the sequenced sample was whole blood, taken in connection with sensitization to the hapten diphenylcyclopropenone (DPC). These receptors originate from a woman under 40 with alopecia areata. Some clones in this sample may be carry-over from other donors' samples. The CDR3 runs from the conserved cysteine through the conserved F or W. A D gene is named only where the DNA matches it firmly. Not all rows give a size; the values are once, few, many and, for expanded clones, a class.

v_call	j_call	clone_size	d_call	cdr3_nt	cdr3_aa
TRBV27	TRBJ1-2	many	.	TGTGCCAGCAGTAAGTCAGGGGTGACAAACTATGGCTACACCTTC	CASSKSGVTNYGYTF
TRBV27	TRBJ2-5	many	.	TGTGCCAGCAGTTTATCTGGAGAGACCCAGTACTTC	CASSLSGETQYF
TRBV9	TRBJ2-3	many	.	TGTGCCAGCAGCGTAGGAGGGGGGACCACAGATACGCAGTATTTT	CASSVGGGTTDTQYF
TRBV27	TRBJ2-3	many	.	TGTGCCAGCAGTTTTAAGGTTGCACCAGATACGCAGTATTTT	CASSFKVAPDTQYF
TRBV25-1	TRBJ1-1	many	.	TGTGCCAGCAGTGATCGGAACGGACGTGAAGCTTTCTTT	CASSDRNGREAFF
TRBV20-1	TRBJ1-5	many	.	TGCAGTGCTAGGAGGGAGAGTCAGCCCCAGCATTTT	CSARRESQPQHF
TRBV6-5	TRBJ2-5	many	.	TGTGCCAGCAGTCCGCTGGGTATCCAAGAGACCCAGTACTTC	CASSPLGIQETQYF
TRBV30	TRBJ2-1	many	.	TGTGCCCGACAAGGACAGAACTACAATGAGCAGTTCTTC	CARQGQNYNEQFF
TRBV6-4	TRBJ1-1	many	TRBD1	TGTGCCAGCAGAGCTCAGGGGGTGGCATCTGAAGCTTTCTTT	CASRAQGVASEAFF
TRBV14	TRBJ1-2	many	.	TGTGCCAGCAGCCTGGAGACTAGTATCGGCTACACCTTC	CASSLETSIGYTF
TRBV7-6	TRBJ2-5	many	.	TGTGCCAGCAGGTTGGGCTTATACTCCCAAGAGACCCAGTACTTC	CASRLGLYSQETQYF
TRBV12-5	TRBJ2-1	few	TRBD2	TGTGCTAGTGGTTTGGAGATCAAAGGAGGAGCGGGGGATGAGCAGTTCTTC	CASGLEIKGGAGDEQFF
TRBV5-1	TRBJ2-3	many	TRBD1	TGCGCCAGCAGTACGGCCGTGACAGGGGCCACAGATACGCAGTATTTT	CASSTAVTGATDTQYF
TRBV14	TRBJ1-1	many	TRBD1	TGTGCCAGCAGCCCCGTCACAGGGGCGAACACTGAAGCTTTCTTT	CASSPVTGANTEAFF
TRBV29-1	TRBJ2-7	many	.	TGCAGCGCCCGTGACCCCAGGGGCGGTTACGAGCAGTACTTC	CSARDPRGGYEQYF
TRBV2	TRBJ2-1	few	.	TGTGCCAGCGGGCTAGCTAATGAGCAGTTCTTC	CASGLANEQFF
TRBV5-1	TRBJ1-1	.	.	TGCGCCAGCAGCTCGCGTATCACCGGGAACACTGAAGCTTTCTTT	CASSSRITGNTEAFF
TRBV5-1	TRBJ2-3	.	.	TGCGCCAGCAGCTATATGCCTAGCACAGATACGCAGTATTTT	CASSYMPSTDTQYF
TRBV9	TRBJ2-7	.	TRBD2	TGTGCCAGCAGCGTAGCTACTAGCGGGTACGAGCAGTACTTC	CASSVATSGYEQYF
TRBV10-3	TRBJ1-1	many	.	TGTGCCATCAGTGAGTCGTATACCGGTGAAGCTTTCTTT	CAISESYTGEAFF
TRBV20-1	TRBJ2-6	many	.	TGCAGTGCTACAACAGGGTTTTCTGGGGCCAACGTCCTGACTTTC	CSATTGFSGANVLTF
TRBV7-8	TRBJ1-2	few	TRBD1	TGTGCCAGCAGCTTAGCCCCGGACAGGACGTTTGGCTACACCTTC	CASSLAPDRTFGYTF
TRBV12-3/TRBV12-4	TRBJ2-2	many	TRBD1	TGTGCCAGCAGGGGACAGGGGCTTACCACCGGGGAGCTGTTTTTT	CASRGQGLTTGELFF
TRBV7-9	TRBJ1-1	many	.	TGTGCCAGCAGCTTAGCAGGGCTGTGGACTGAAGCTTTCTTT	CASSLAGLWTEAFF
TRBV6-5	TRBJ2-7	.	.	TGTGCCACCGCCACCCGACAGCGAACTTACGAGCAGTACTTC	CATATRQRTYEQYF
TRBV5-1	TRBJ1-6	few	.	TGCGCCAGCAGCTTGGGGACAGCCGGTTCACCCCTCCACTTT	CASSLGTAGSPLHF
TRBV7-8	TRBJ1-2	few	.	TGTGCCAGCAGCCCAACTCCACAGGGAGATGGCTACACCTTC	CASSPTPQGDGYTF
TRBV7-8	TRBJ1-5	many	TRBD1	TGTGCCAGCAGCTTAGGACAGGGGGCCAATCAGCCCCAGCATTTT	CASSLGQGANQPQHF
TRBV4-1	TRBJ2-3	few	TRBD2	TGCGCCAGCAGCCAAGAGTTGTCTAGCGGTGACCATACGCAGTATTTT	CASSQELSSGDHTQYF
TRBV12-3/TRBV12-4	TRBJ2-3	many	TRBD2	TGTGCCAGCAGCCGAAGCGGGGGGGCAGATACGCAGTATTTT	CASSRSGGADTQYF
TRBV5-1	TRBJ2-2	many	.	TGCGCCAGCAGCTTGGCCGGTGGGACCGGGGAGCTGTTTTTT	CASSLAGGTGELFF
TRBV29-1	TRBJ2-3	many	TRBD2	TGCAGCGTTCTGACTAGCGGGGGAAACACAGATACGCAGTATTTT	CSVLTSGGNTDTQYF
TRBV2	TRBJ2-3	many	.	TGTGCCAGCAGTGAACGGCGCACAGATACGCAGTATTTT	CASSERRTDTQYF
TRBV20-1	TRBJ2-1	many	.	TGCAGTGCCCCGAGAGTAGGGGAATCCTACAATGAGCAGTTCTTC	CSAPRVGESYNEQFF
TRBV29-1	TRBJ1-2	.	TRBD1	TGCAGCGTTGAGGGACAGGGTAAAGATGGCTACACCTTC	CSVEGQGKDGYTF
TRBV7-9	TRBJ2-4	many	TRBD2	TGTGCCAGCAGCAACATCACTAGCGGGGGGCCCTTCCTCGGCAAAAACATTCAGTACTTC	CASSNITSGGPFLGKNIQYF
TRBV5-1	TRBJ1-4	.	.	TGCGCCAGCCGGCGAGCCCTGAGTGAAAAACTGTTTTTT	CASRRALSEKLFF
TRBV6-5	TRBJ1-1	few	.	TGTGCCAGCAGTTACTCGTACGGGGTGAACACTGAAGCTTTCTTT	CASSYSYGVNTEAFF
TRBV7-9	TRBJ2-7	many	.	TGTGCCAGCAGCTTCCCCACAGGGAACGAGCAGTACTTC	CASSFPTGNEQYF
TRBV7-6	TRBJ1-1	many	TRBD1	TGTGCCAGCAGGGACCGGGACAGCTTGAACACTGAAGCTTTCTTT	CASRDRDSLNTEAFF
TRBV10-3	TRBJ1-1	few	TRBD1	TGTGCCATCAGTCCTGGGACAGGAAGAACTGAAGCTTTCTTT	CAISPGTGRTEAFF
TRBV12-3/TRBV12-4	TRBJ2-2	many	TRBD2	TGTGCCAGCAGTTTAACGGCCCTAGCGGGGAACACCGGGGAGCTGTTTTTT	CASSLTALAGNTGELFF
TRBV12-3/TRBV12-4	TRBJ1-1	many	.	TGTGCCAGCAGCTTGGGGCCCGGTACTGAAGCTTTCTTT	CASSLGPGTEAFF